One and the same sample provided the 23 T cell receptor beta chains below, sequenced in a study of shared clonotypes between healthy human individuals. CD45RO-negative, CCR7-selected cells formed the naive CD8 fraction, which excluded terminally differentiated effector memory CD45RA+ cells. Sequencing used immunoSEQ multiplex PCR; TCRdb keeps in-frame clones, though not all of them. This sample has about 870,000 clones; 85% to 95% occur once, and the top ten carry about 24%. Sample: naive CD8+ T cells sorted from blood. Every receptor here comes from a man younger than 40 in good health.

The chain links TRBV4-3 to TRBJ2-1; D may be TRBD2 (5 bases). V was cut by 3 bases and J by 7 bases, with 19 bases left in between. The CDR3 is 16 residues long. Germline lookup yields CDR1 LGHNA and CDR2 YSLEER. The CDR3 loop reads CASSQTLGAAANEQFF. Here the CDR3 DNA reads TGCGCCAGCAGCCAGACCCTGGGTGCAGCGGCTAATGAGCAGTTCTTC.

With respect to this clone: The same CDR3 also results from other DNA sequences found in this sample. J is TRBJ2-7 and V is TRBV19; no definite D call. V was cut by 3 bases and J by 2 bases, with 5 bases left in between. This CDR3 has 12 amino acids. Germline CDR1 is LNHDA and CDR2 is SQIVND (reference sequence). The CDR3: CASSIGAYEQYF. The CDR3 DNA reads TGTGCCAGTAGTATTGGGGCCTACGAGCAGTACTTC.

This rearrangement joins TRBV29-1 to TRBJ2-7, with 10 bases lining up with TRBD2. After removal of 4 bases from V and 13 bases from J, the junction contained 13 bases not matched to a gene. CDR3 length equals 13 residues. Germline V CDR1 and CDR2: SQVTM, ANQGSEA. CDR3 DNA sequence: TGCAGCGTTGTGACTAGCGGGTCCGACCTTGTATACTTC. Translating gives CSVVTSGSDLVYF.

The CDR3 here is CASSEAPSSTDTQYF. CDR3 sequence (DNA): TGTGCCAGCTCCGAGGCACCTAGTAGCACAGATACGCAGTATTTT. V usage is TRBV18 and J usage is TRBJ2-3; D is unresolved. V lost 6 bases and J 0 bases, leaving 13 bases between the germline ends. The germline V gene has CDR1 KGHSH and CDR2 LQKENI. This CDR3 spans 15 amino acids.

V usage is TRBV6-1 and J usage is TRBJ2-7; D not certain. V gave up 3 bases and J gave up 3 bases, with 3 bases separating them. CDR3 length: 11 residues. The V gene's germline CDR1 is MNHNS and CDR2 SASEGT. CDR3 DNA sequence: TGTGCCAGCAGTGACTTCTACGAGCAGTACTTC. Its protein is CASSDFYEQYF.

The V and J genes are TRBV5-1 and TRBJ2-1; 10 bases agree with TRBD2. This CDR3 has 16 residues. V was pared by 0 bases and J by 7 bases, with 7 bases of the junction left unmatched. CDR1 and CDR2 (germline): SGHRS, YFSETQ. In nucleotides, the CDR3 is TGCGCCAGCAGCTTGGAACCGGGACTAGCGCCGAATGAGCAGTTCTTC. Translated, it gives CASSLEPGLAPNEQFF.

The rearrangement uses TRBV7-2 and TRBJ2-7, with 7 bases identical to TRBD1. The CDR3 length is 14 residues. Germline CDR1 SGHTA, CDR2 FQGNSA. V lost 5 bases and J lost 7; bases outside the gene matches: 11. CDR3 bases: TGTGCCAGCAGCGATACAGGGGCAGAGCAAGAGCAGTACTTC. Encoded protein: CASSDTGAEQEQYF.

V is TRBV5-6 and J is TRBJ2-7; possible D gene TRBD2, 5 bases. Germline loops: CDR1 SGHDT, CDR2 YYEEEE. The CDR3 sequence is 13 residues long. Deletions cut 4 bases from V and 4 bases from J, with 12 bases between. CDR3 sequence reads: CASSPAGVYEQYF. For the CDR3, the DNA is TGTGCCAGCAGCCCCGCCGGGGTATACGAGCAGTACTTC.

This clone came up a few times. This chain joins TRBV7-9 and TRBJ1-3, with D uncertain. Trimming removed 5 bases at V and 4 bases at J, with 9 bases between. Per the germline V gene, CDR1 is SEHNR and CDR2 is FQNEAQ (reference sequence). CDR3 length: 13 residues. CDR3 coding DNA: TGTGCCAGCAGCCCGGACGGGGGAAACACCATATATTTT. Translated: CASSPDGGNTIYF.

The CDR3 DNA reads TGTGCCAGCAGCTTAGAGTTAGGACAGATCTATGGCTACACCTTC. Its protein product is CASSLELGQIYGYTF. This chain connects TRBV7-2 to TRBJ1-2; TRBD1 might be the D (6 bases). This CDR3 spans 15 amino acids. V dropped 1 base and J dropped 4 bases, with 13 bases sitting between them. In germline, CDR1 is SGHTA, CDR2 FQGNSA. Together with reference TRBV7-2 and TRBJ1-2, the CDR3 gives the full variable domain: GAGVSQSPSNKVTEKGKDVELRCDPISGHTALYWYRQSLGQGLEFLIYFQGNSAPDKSGLPSDRFSAERTGGSVSTLTIQRTQQEDSAVYLCASSLELGQIYGYTFGSGTRLTVV.

The chain combines TRBV29-1 with TRBJ2-7; D possibly corresponds to TRBD1 (5 bases). The CDR3 length is 15 residues. Trimming left V 5 bases short and J 0 bases short, with 17 bases between. Germline V gene lookup returns CDR1 SQVTM and CDR2 ANQGSEA. CDR3 in amino acids: CSVTWSADSSYEQYF. As DNA, the CDR3 is TGCAGCGTTACGTGGAGCGCTGACAGCTCCTACGAGCAGTACTTC.

The chain is built from TRBV2 and TRBJ2-1, with a possible D match to TRBD2 (5 bases). The germline V gene encodes CDR1 SNHLY and CDR2 FYNNEI. V was cut by 6 bases and J by 0 bases, with 15 bases left in between. The length of the CDR3 is 16 residues. The CDR3 region is CASSERARSSYNEQFF. CDR3 nucleotides: TGTGCCAGCAGCGAGAGGGCCCGAAGCTCCTACAATGAGCAGTTCTTC.

The chain has TRBV10-3 and TRBJ1-2; the match to TRBD1 covers 7 bases. Germline CDR1 is ENHRY and CDR2 is SYGVKD. The CDR3 has 15 residues. With 6 bases clipped from V and 2 bases from J, the junction kept 9 bases outside the gene matches. The CDR3 DNA follows: TGTGCCATCAGGGGAGAAGGGACAGACAACTATGGCTACACCTTC. As protein: CAIRGEGTDNYGYTF.

This rearrangement joins TRBV2 to TRBJ1-5; TRBD1 agrees at 9 bases. Trimming removed 5 bases from V and 0 bases from J; junction bases left unmatched: 11. The CDR3 is 18 amino acids. Per the germline V gene, CDR1 is SNHLY and CDR2 is FYNNEI. The CDR3, as DNA: TGTGCCAGCAGTTCCCGGGACAGGGTCTTATATAGCAATCAGCCCCAGCATTTT. Translated: CASSSRDRVLYSNQPQHF.

Here the CDR3 DNA reads TGTGCCAGCAGCCTCGGGAGTCCGTCCTACGAGCAGTACTTC. As protein: CASSLGSPSYEQYF. The chain is built from TRBV27 and TRBJ2-7; weak D call: TRBD2 (6 bases). CDR1 is MNHEY and CDR2 is SMNVEV in the germline V gene (reference sequence). Trimming left V 6 bases short and J 1 base short, with 13 bases between. The CDR3 contains 14 residues.

The genes are TRBV5-4 and TRBJ2-7, with 10 bases fitting TRBD2. In germline, CDR1 is SGHNT, CDR2 YYREEE (reference sequence). J gave up 3 bases and V 7 bases, and 7 bases lay outside the gene matches. The CDR3 spans 14 residues. The CDR3 DNA follows: TGTGCCAGCGGCCCCTCTAGCGGGAGCTACGAGCAGTACTTC. As protein: CASGPSSGSYEQYF.

The V and J genes are TRBV25-1 and TRBJ2-1, with 9 bases identical to TRBD1. Trimming took 2 bases from V and 7 from J; bases not matched to a gene: 9. The V gene's germline CDR1 is MGHDK and CDR2 SYGVNS. This CDR3 has 16 amino acids. CDR3 coding DNA: TGTGCCAGCAGTGAAGGGACAGGGTATCTTTCGAATGAGCAGTTCTTC. As protein: CASSEGTGYLSNEQFF.

This chain joins TRBV9 and TRBJ1-2, with a weak D call TRBD1 (6 bases). The germline V gene has CDR1 SGDLS and CDR2 YYNGEE. This CDR3 region has 16 residues. The germline V and J ends were trimmed by 4 bases and 4 bases, with 20 bases remaining between them. The CDR3 nucleotides read TGTGCCAGCAGCCCGGCAACCTTGGACAGACCCTATGGCTACACCTTC. Protein product: CASSPATLDRPYGYTF. The whole variable domain, filled in from reference TRBV9 and TRBJ1-2, reads DSGVTQTPKHLITATGQRVTLRCSPRSGDLSVYWYQQSLDQGLQFLIQYYNGEERAKGNILERFSAQQFPDLHSELNLSSLELGDSALYFCASSPATLDRPYGYTFGSGTRLTVV.

The chain uses TRBV9 and TRBJ2-7; a weak D match, TRBD2 (7 bases). The V and J ends lost 3 bases and 2 bases respectively, with 12 bases between them. CDR3 length: 14 residues. Looked up from germline, CDR1 is SGDLS and CDR2 is YYNGEE. The chain's CDR3 is CASSEGGAPYEQYF. Here the CDR3 DNA reads TGTGCCAGCAGCGAGGGGGGGGCCCCCTACGAGCAGTACTTC.

This chain connects TRBV7-6 to TRBJ2-1, with 9 bases lining up with TRBD2. The CDR3 runs to 20 residues. V shed 4 bases, J shed 4 bases, and the junction held 20 bases outside the gene matches. Germline V CDR1 and CDR2: SGHVS, FNYEAQ. DNA of the CDR3: TGTGCCAGCAGCTCATACTCTGTAGAAGGGGTAGCGGGGGATTACAATGAGCAGTTCTTC. Its translation is CASSSYSVEGVAGDYNEQFF.

This chain joins TRBV18 and TRBJ1-1, with 8 positions matching TRBD1. The CDR3 totals 17 residues. With 2 bases clipped from V and 1 base from J, the junction kept 9 bases outside the gene matches. CDR1 and CDR2 from the germline V gene are KGHSH and LQKENI. Here the CDR3 DNA reads TGTGCCAGCTCACCAACGCAGGGGGCATCGGCGAACACTGAAGCTTTCTTT. Translating gives CASSPTQGASANTEAFF.

As for this clone: This clone may be a read error of a much larger clone one base away. V usage is TRBV6-5 and J usage is TRBJ2-1, with 8 bases that match TRBD1. Trimming at V came to 4 bases and at J to 8 bases, leaving 1 base not matched to a gene. The CDR3 totals 12 residues. Germline V CDR1 and CDR2: MNHEY, SVGAGI. The CDR3 spells CASSLQGDEQFF. The CDR3 DNA follows: TGTGCCAGCAGTTTACAGGGGGATGAGCAGTTCTTC.

The V and J genes are TRBV10-3 and TRBJ1-5; no clear D gene. This CDR3 is 13 amino acids long. CDR1 and CDR2 (germline): ENHRY, SYGVKD. Deletions cut 2 bases from V and 8 bases from J, with 10 bases between. The CDR3 nucleotides read TGTGCCATCAGTGAGGACCTACTGGAGCCCCAGCATTTT. It is translated as CAISEDLLEPQHF.